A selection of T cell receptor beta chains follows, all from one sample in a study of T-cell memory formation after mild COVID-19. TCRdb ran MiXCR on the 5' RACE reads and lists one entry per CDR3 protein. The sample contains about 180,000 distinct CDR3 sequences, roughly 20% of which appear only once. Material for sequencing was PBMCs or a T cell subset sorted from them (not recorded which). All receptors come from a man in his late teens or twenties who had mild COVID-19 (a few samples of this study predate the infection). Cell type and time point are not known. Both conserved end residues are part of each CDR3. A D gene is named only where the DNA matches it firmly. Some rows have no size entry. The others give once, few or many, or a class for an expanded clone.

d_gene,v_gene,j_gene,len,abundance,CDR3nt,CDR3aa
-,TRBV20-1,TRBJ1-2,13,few,TGCAGTGCCCCTACAGGGAACAAGAATGGCTACACCTTC,CSAPTGNKNGYTF
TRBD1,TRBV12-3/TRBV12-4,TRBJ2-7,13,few,TGTGCCAGCAGTGGGGGGACAGGCGGGGAGCAGTACTTC,CASSGGTGGEQYF
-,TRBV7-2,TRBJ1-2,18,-,TGTGCCAGCAGCTTAGGGAGAGGGTTGGCCAGCCTGGGCTATGGCTACACCTTC,CASSLGRGLASLGYGYTF
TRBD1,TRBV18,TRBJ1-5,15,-,TGTGCCAGCTCACCTAGACAGGGAGGTTACGAGCCCCAGCATTTT,CASSPRQGGYEPQHF
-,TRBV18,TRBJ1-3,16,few,TGTGCCAGTTCCCCTGCTGGAGGGACCTCTGGAAACACCATATATTTT,CASSPAGGTSGNTIYF
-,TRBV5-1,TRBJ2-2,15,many,TGCGCCAGCAGGAGGGACCCGGGGAACACCGGGGAGCTGTTTTTT,CASRRDPGNTGELFF
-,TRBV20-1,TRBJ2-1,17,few,TGCAGTGCTAGAAAGCTCGGGGACCTCAGCTCCTACAATGAGCAGTTCTTC,CSARKLGDLSSYNEQFF
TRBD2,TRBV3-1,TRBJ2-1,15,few,TGTGCCAGCAGCCAAAGCGGGATGGCGGACAATGAGCAGTTCTTC,CASSQSGMADNEQFF
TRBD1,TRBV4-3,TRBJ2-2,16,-,TGCGCCAGCAGCCAAGACAGGGGGCTGGCTACCGGGGAGCTGTTTTTT,CASSQDRGLATGELFF
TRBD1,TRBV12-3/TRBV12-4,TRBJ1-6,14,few,TGTGCCAGCACCCGGACAGGGCGAAATTCACCCCTCCACTTT,CASTRTGRNSPLHF
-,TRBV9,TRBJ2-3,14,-,TGTGCCAGCAGCGTAAGTAATAGCCGGGATACGCAGTATTTT,CASSVSNSRDTQYF
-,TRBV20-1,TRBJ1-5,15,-,TGCAGTGCACGGCGCCGGGGACGTGGCAATCAGCCCCAGCATTTT,CSARRRGRGNQPQHF
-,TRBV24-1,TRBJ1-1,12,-,TGTGCCACCAGGGGGCAGAACACTGAAGCTTTCTTT,CATRGQNTEAFF
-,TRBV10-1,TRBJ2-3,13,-,TGCGCCAGCAGTGAGGTTTTGCAGGGTACGCAGTATTTT,CASSEVLQGTQYF
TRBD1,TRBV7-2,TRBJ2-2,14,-,TGTGCCAGCAGCCAGACAGGGAGACCCGGGGAGCTGTTTTTT,CASSQTGRPGELFF
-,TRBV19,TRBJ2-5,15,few,TGTGCCAGTAGTATGGACGGGGGCGCGGGAGAGACCCAGTACTTC,CASSMDGGAGETQYF
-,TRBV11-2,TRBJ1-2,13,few,TGTGCCAGCAGCATGGGGGGGTTCTATGGCTACACCTTC,CASSMGGFYGYTF
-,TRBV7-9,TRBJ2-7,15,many,TGTGCCAGCAAAGGTCTGAAGGGGGACTCCTACGAGCAGTACTTC,CASKGLKGDSYEQYF
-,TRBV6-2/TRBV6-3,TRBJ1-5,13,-,TGTGCCAGCAGCCGGGTCCGCAATCAGCCCCAGCATTTT,CASSRVRNQPQHF
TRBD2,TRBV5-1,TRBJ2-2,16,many,TGCGCCAGCAGCCCGCTAGCGGCGATAAACACCGGGGAGCTGTTTTTT,CASSPLAAINTGELFF
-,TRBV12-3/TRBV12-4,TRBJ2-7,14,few,TGTGCCAGCAGTTTTGGACAGTCCCGCTACGAGCAGTACTTC,CASSFGQSRYEQYF
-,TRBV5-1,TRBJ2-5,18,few,TGCGCCAGCAGCTCGATTTTTGCCCAGGGGACGCGGACGGAGACCCAGTACTTC,CASSSIFAQGTRTETQYF
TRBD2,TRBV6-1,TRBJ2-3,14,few,TGTGCCAGCAGTGCGGTGTTAGCGGGCGATACGCAGTATTTT,CASSAVLAGDTQYF
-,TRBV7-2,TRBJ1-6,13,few,TGTGCCAGCAGCCCCAACGGGCATTCACCCCTCCACTTT,CASSPNGHSPLHF
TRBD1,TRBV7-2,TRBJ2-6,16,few,TGTGCCAGCAGCTTAGGGACAGGTGCTGGGGCCAACGTCCTGACTTTC,CASSLGTGAGANVLTF
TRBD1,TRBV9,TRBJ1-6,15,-,TGTGCCAGCAGCTCCCAGGGACAGGGTCATTCACCCCTCCACTTT,CASSSQGQGHSPLHF
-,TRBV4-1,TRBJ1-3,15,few,TGCGCCAGCAGCCGATCCAATGGGGCTGGAAACACCATATATTTT,CASSRSNGAGNTIYF
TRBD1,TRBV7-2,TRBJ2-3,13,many,TGTGCCATTGGACAGGGAGGTACAGATACGCAGTATTTT,CAIGQGGTDTQYF
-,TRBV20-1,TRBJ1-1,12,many,TGCAGTGCTGGCCGCGGGGACACTGAAGCTTTCTTT,CSAGRGDTEAFF
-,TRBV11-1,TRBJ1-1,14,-,TGTGCCAGCAGCTTAGTCGAAGGGGCTACTGAAGCTTTCTTT,CASSLVEGATEAFF
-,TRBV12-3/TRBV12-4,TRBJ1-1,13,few,TGTGCCAGCAGTTTAACGGGGGCAACTGAAGCTTTCTTT,CASSLTGATEAFF
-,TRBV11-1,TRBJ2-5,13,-,TGTGCCAGCAGCTTATGGGGGGCGAAGACCCAGTACTTC,CASSLWGAKTQYF
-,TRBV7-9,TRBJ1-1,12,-,TGTGCCAGCAGCTGGACGTCGGCCACCGGCTTTTTT,CASSWTSATGFF
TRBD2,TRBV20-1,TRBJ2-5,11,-,TGCAGTGCTAGGGGCCGGGGGGGCCAGTACTTC,CSARGRGGQYF
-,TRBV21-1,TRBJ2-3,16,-,TGTGCCAGCACCCAAGGGACAGCGGAATCCACAGATACGCAGTATTTT,CASTQGTAESTDTQYF
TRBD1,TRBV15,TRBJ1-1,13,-,TGTGCCACCAGCAGCCAGACAGGGATAGAAGCTTTCTTT,CATSSQTGIEAFF
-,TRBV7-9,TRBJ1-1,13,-,TGTGCCAGCAGCTTAGAACGTACAGGGGAAGCTTTCTTT,CASSLERTGEAFF
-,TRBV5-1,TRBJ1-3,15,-,TGCGCCAGCAGCTTGGAATGGGGAGCGGGAAACACCATATATTTT,CASSLEWGAGNTIYF
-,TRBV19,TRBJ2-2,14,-,TGTGCCAGTATGCGGACAGCTGTGGCCGGGGAGCTGTTTTTT,CASMRTAVAGELFF
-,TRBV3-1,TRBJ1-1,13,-,TGTGCCAGCAGCCATGAGGGCTACACTGAAGCTTTCTTT,CASSHEGYTEAFF
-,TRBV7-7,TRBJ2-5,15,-,TGTGCTAGCAGCAGGAGCGGACCACTCCAAGAGACCCAGTACTTC,CASSRSGPLQETQYF
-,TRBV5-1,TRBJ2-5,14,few,TGCGCCAGCACCACAGGGGAGGCGAGGGAGACCCAGTACTTC,CASTTGEARETQYF
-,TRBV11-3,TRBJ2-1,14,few,TGTGCCAGCAGCTTAGATCGCCTAGTCAGCGAGCAGTTCTTC,CASSLDRLVSEQFF
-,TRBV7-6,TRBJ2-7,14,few,TGTGCCAGCAGCTTAGATGCGCTGTCTTACGAGCAGTACTTC,CASSLDALSYEQYF
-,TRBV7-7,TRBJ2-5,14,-,TGTGCTAGCACCCCGGGGTCGGGGGTGACGACCCAGTACTTC,CASTPGSGVTTQYF
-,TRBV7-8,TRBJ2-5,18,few,TGTGCCAGCAGCACCCATCCGCAAGAGGACAGGAGGGTGAAGACCCAGTACTTC,CASSTHPQEDRRVKTQYF
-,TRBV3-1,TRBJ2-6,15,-,TGTGCCAGCAGCCAAGCAGGGGCTGGGGCCAACGTCCTGACTTTC,CASSQAGAGANVLTF
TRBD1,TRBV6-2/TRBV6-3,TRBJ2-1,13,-,TGTGCCAGCAGGCTGACAGGGAATGGAGAGCAGTTCTTC,CASRLTGNGEQFF
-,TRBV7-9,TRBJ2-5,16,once,TGTGCCAGCAGCTTAAGGGACGCGCATAAAGTCGAGACCCAGTACTTC,CASSLRDAHKVETQYF
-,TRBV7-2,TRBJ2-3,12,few,TGTGCCAGCAGCTTATGGCCAACCCTGCAGTATTTT,CASSLWPTLQYF
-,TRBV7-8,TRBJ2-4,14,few,TGTGCCAGCAGCTTAGCGTTTTCCGAGAACATTCAGTACTTC,CASSLAFSENIQYF
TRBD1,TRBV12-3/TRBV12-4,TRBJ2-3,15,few,TGTGCCAGCGGGATGGACAGGGTGAGGGCAGATACGCAGTATTTT,CASGMDRVRADTQYF
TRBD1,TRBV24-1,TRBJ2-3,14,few,TGTGCCACCAGTGACCCGACAGGGACCTTGATGCAGTATTTT,CATSDPTGTLMQYF
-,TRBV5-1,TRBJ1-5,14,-,TGCGCCAGCCGACGGGGGGAAATTTCAGAGCCCCAGCATTTT,CASRRGEISEPQHF
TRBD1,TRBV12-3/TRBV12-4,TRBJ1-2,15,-,TGTGCCAGCAGTACACAACAGGGGGCAGGCTATGGCTACACCTTC,CASSTQQGAGYGYTF
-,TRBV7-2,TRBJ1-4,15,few,TGTGCCAGCAGCTTAGTGGTGGGTGACAATGAAAAACTGTTTTTT,CASSLVVGDNEKLFF
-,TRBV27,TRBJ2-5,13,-,TGTGCCAGCAGTTTATTCGAGCAAGAGACCCAGTACTTC,CASSLFEQETQYF